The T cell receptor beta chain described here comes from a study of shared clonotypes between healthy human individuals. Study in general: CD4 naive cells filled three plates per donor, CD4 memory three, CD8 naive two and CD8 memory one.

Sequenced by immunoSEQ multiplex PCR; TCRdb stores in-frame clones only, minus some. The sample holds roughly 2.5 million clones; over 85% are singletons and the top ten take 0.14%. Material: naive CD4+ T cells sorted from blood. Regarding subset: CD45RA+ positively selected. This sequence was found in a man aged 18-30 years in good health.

Written as DNA, the CDR3 is TGTGCCATCAGAGACTCCAACCGGGAGACCCAGTACTTC. The encoded protein is CAIRDSNRETQYF. V usage is TRBV10-3 and J usage is TRBJ2-5, with D uncertain. The V and J ends lost 6 bases and 5 bases respectively, with 13 bases between them. CDR3 size: 13 residues. Germline V CDR1 and CDR2: ENHRY, SYGVKD.